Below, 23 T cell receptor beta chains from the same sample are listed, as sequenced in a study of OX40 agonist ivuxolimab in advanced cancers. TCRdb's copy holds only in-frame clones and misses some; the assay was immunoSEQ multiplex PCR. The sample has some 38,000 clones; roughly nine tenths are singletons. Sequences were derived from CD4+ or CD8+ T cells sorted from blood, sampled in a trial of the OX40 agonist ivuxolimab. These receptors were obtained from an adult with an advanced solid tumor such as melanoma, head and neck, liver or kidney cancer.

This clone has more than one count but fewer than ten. CDR3 protein: CASSDSSGVPHGYTF. Written as DNA, the CDR3 is TGTGCCAGCAGCGACTCTAGCGGAGTGCCTCATGGCTACACCTTC. V and J are TRBV2 and TRBJ1-2; D gene uncertain. Germline V gene sequence: CDR1 SNHLY, CDR2 FYNNEI. The germline V and J ends were trimmed by 6 bases and 6 bases, with 20 bases remaining between them. The CDR3 contains 15 residues.

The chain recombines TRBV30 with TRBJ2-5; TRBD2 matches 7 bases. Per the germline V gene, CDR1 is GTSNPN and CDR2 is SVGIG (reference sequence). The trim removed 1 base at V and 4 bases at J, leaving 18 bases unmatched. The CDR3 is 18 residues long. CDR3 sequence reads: CAWSAYGERGEMGETQYF. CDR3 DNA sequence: TGTGCCTGGAGTGCCTATGGGGAGCGGGGTGAGATGGGAGAGACCCAGTACTTC.

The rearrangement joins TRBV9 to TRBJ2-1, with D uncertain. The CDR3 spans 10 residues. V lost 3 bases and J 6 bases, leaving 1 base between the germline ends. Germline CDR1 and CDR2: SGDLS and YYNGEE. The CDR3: CASSGNEQFF. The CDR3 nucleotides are TGTGCCAGCAGCGGCAATGAGCAGTTCTTC. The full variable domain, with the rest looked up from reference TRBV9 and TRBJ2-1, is DSGVTQTPKHLITATGQRVTLRCSPRSGDLSVYWYQQSLDQGLQFLIQYYNGEERAKGNILERFSAQQFPDLHSELNLSSLELGDSALYFCASSGNEQFFGPGTRLTVL.

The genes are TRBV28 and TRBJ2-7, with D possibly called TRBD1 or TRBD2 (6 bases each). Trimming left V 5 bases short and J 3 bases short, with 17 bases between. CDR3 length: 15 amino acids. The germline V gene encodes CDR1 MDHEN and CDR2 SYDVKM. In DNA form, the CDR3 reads TGTGCCAGCAGTCCTCTTGGGGGGCTCATCTACGAGCAGTACTTC. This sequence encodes CASSPLGGLIYEQYF.

The CDR3 bases are TGTGCCAGCAGTTATGGGACAACTACTAACTATGGCTACACCTTC. Translation gives CASSYGTTTNYGYTF. This chain connects TRBV7-8 to TRBJ1-2; TRBD1 is a possible D gene (6 bases). CDR3 length equals 15 residues. V dropped 6 bases and J dropped 0 bases, with 14 bases sitting between them. The V gene's germline CDR1 is SGHVS and CDR2 FQNEAQ. Based on the CDR3 plus reference TRBV7-8 and TRBJ1-2, the full variable domain is GAGVSQSPRYKVAKRGQDVALRCDPISGHVSLFWYQQALGQGPEFLTYFQNEAQLDKSGLPSDRFFAERPEGSVSTLKIQRTQQEDSAVYLCASSYGTTTNYGYTFGSGTRLTVV.

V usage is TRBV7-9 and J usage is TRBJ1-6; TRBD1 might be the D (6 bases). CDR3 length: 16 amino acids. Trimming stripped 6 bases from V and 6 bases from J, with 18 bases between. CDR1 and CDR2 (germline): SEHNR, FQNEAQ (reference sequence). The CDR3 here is CASRGVMDSFNSPLHF. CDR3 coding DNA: TGTGCCAGCAGGGGGGTCATGGACAGTTTTAATTCACCCCTCCACTTT.

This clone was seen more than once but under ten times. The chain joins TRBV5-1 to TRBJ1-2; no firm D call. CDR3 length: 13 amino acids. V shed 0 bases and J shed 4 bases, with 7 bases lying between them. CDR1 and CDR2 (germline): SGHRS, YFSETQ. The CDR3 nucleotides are TGCGCCAGCAGCTTGGGTAGATTCTATGGCTACACCTTC. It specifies CASSLGRFYGYTF.

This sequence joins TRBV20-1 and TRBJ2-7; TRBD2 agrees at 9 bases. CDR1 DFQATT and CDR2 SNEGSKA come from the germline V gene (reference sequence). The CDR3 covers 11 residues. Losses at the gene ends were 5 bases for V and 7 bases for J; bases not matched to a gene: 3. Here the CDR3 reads CSAPRGGEQYF. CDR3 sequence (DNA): TGCAGTGCTCCGCGGGGGGGGGAGCAGTACTTC.

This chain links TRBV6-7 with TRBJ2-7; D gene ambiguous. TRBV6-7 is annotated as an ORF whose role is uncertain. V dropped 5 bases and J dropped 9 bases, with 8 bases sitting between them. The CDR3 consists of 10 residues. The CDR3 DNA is TGTGCCAGCAGTGCCGCCCCGCAGTACTTC. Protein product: CASSAAPQYF.

The DNA for the CDR3 is TGTGCCAGCAGTCTGGCAGGGGGTGACTTCAATCAGCCCCAGCATTTT. Protein product: CASSLAGGDFNQPQHF. J is TRBJ1-5 and V is TRBV27; 7 bases fit TRBD1. The CDR3 covers 16 residues. Germline V lookup: CDR1 MNHEY, CDR2 SMNVEV (reference sequence). The V and J ends lost 5 bases and 3 bases, in that order; junction bases with no gene match: 10.

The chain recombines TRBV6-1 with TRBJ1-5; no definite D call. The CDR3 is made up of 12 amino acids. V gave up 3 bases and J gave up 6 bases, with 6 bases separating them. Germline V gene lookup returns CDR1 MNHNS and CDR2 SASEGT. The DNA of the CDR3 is TGTGCCAGCAGTGACAGCTTTCAGCCCCAGCATTTT. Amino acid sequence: CASSDSFQPQHF.

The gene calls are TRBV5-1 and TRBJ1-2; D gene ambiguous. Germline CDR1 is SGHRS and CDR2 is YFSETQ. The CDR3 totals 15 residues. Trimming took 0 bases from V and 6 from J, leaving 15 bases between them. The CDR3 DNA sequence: TGCGCCAGCAGCTTGGAGTCGGGAAGAAGGGATGGCTACACCTTC. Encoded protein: CASSLESGRRDGYTF.

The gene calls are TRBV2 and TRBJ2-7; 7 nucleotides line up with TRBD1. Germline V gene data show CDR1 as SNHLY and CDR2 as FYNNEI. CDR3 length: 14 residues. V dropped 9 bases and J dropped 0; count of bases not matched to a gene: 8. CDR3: CASSAGTVSYEQYF. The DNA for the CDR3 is TGTGCCAGTTCCGCCGGGACAGTCTCCTACGAGCAGTACTTC.

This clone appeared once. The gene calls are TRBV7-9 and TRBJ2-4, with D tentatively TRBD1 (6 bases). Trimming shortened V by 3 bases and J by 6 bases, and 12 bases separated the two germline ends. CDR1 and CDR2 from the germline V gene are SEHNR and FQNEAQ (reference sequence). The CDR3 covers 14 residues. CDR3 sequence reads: CASSLVAGVNIQYF. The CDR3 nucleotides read TGTGCCAGCAGCTTGGTGGCAGGGGTAAACATTCAGTACTTC.

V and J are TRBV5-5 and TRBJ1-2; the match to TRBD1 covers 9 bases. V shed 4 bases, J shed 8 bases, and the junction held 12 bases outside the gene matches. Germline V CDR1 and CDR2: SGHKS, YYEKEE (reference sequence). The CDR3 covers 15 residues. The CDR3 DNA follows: TGTGCCAGCAGCGCATTCAGGACAGGGGTAGACGGCTACACCTTC. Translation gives CASSAFRTGVDGYTF. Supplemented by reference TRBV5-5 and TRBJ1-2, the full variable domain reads DAGVTQSPTHLIKTRGQQVTLRCSPISGHKSVSWYQQVLGQGPQFIFQYYEKEERGRGNFPDRFSARQFPNYSSELNVNALLLGDSALYLCASSAFRTGVDGYTFGSGTRLTVV.

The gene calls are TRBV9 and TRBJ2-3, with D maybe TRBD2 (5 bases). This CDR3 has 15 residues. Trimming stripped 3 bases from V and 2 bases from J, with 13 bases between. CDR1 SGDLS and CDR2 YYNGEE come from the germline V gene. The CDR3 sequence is CASSEASRPTDTQYF. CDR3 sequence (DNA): TGTGCCAGCAGCGAAGCTAGCAGACCCACAGATACGCAGTATTTT. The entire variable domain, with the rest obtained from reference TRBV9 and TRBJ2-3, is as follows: DSGVTQTPKHLITATGQRVTLRCSPRSGDLSVYWYQQSLDQGLQFLIQYYNGEERAKGNILERFSAQQFPDLHSELNLSSLELGDSALYFCASSEASRPTDTQYFGPGTRLTVL.

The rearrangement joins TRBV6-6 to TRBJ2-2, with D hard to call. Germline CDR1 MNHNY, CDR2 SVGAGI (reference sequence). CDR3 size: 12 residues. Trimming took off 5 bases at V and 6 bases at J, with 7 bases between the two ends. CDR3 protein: CASSLGSGELFF. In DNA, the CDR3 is TGTGCCAGCAGTCTCGGTTCCGGGGAGCTGTTTTTT.

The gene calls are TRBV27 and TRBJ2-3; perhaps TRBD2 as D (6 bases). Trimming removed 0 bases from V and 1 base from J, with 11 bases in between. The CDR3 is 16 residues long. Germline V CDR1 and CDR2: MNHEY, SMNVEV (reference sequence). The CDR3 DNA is TGTGCCAGCAGTTTATCGAAGACGGGAGGCACAGATACGCAGTATTTT. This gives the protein CASSLSKTGGTDTQYF.

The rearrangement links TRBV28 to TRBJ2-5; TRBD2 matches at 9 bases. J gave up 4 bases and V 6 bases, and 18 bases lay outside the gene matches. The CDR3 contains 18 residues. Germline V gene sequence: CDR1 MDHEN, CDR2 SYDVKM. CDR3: CASRQGVVGGRGRETQYF. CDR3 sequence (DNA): TGTGCCAGCAGACAGGGCGTCGTCGGCGGGAGGGGCCGAGAGACCCAGTACTTC.

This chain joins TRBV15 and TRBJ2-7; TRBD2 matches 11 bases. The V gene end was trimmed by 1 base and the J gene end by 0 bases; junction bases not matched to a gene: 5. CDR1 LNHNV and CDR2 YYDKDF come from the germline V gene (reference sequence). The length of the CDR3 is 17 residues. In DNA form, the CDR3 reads TGTGCCACCAGCAGAGTTGCCCTAGCGGGAGGCTCCTACGAGCAGTACTTC. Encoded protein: CATSRVALAGGSYEQYF.

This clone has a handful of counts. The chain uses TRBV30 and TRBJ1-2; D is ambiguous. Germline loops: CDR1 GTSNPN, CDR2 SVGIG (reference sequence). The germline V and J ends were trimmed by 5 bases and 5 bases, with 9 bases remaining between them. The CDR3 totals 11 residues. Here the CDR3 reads CAWGELYGYTF. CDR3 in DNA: TGTGCCTGGGGGGAACTTTATGGCTACACCTTC.

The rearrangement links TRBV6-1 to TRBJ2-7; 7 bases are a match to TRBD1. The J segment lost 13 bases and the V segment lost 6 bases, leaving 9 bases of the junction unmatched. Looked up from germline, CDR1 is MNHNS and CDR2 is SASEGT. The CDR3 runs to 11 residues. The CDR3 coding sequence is TGTGCCAGCAGAGAAACGAGACAGGGTTACTTC. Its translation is CASRETRQGYF.

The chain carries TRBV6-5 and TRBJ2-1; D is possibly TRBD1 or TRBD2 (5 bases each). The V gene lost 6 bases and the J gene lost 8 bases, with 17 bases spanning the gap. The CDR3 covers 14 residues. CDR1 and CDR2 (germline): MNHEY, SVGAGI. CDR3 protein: CASSPVWGSDEQFF. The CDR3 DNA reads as TGTGCCAGCAGCCCCGTTTGGGGGAGCGATGAGCAGTTCTTC.